Listed below are T cell receptor beta chains from one sample, sequenced in a study of brain T cells in children with intractable seizures. Measured with immunoSEQ multiplex PCR; TCRdb has only the in-frame clones, and not every one. The sample has about 350,000 clones, 93% seen once; the top ten hold 5% to 7%. The source material was peripheral blood, sampled 4 to 5 months after surgery. The receptors originated from a boy younger than two with tuberous sclerosis and intractable seizures. The conserved cysteine and the conserved F or W are not part of the CDR3 here. D genes are given only for firm matches.

J,D,V,CDR3
TRBJ2-1,.,TRBV2,ASSEVPGFGTYEQF
TRBJ1-2,.,TRBV7-9,ASTEGDRNYGYT
TRBJ1-1,.,TRBV3-1/TRBV3-2,ASSKSWGLNTEAF
TRBJ1-5,.,TRBV9,ASSVAAGGNQPQH
TRBJ1-1,.,TRBV7-3,ASSLGPGEAF
TRBJ2-2,TRBD2,TRBV11-3,ASSYGTSGTRELF
TRBJ2-7,TRBD2,TRBV9,ASSARASGRYGEEQY
TRBJ2-1,TRBD2,TRBV2,ASSPRGAPDNEQF
TRBJ2-1,.,TRBV24-1,ATSDPDHLNEQF
TRBJ2-1,.,TRBV9,ASSPGGSGNNEQF
TRBJ2-7,.,TRBV27,ASSWGLFYEQY
TRBJ2-5,TRBD1,TRBV4-2,ASSHSNDRGRDRTQY
TRBJ2-7,.,TRBV12-3/TRBV12-4,ASSVGIEQY
TRBJ1-1,.,TRBV5-8,ASRRARTEAF
TRBJ1-3,.,TRBV7-9,ASSSGPDRGSGNTIY
TRBJ1-2,.,TRBV28,ASSAGGSHYGYT
TRBJ2-1,TRBD1,TRBV20-1,SASRDRGNEQF
TRBJ2-2,TRBD2,TRBV9,ASSVNRGGAVGELF
TRBJ1-5,.,TRBV19,ASRIWDTAHSNQPQH
TRBJ2-3,TRBD2,TRBV5-1,ASSLEAGATDTQY
TRBJ2-7,.,TRBV29-1,SVESDEGSYEQY
TRBJ1-5,TRBD1,TRBV5-4,ASNIAEGAEQPQH
TRBJ2-3,.,TRBV21-1,ASRGGVGDVAGGPLSTDTQY
TRBJ1-2,.,TRBV6-2/TRBV6-3,ASSYTLTGYGGYT
TRBJ2-1,TRBD1,TRBV9,ASSVGADRVIKDEQF
TRBJ2-7,TRBD1,TRBV18,ASSQGQGMAYEQY
TRBJ2-3,TRBD2,TRBV6-1,ASSEETPWGGGGTDTQY
TRBJ1-5,.,TRBV2,ASSDRTSNQPQH
TRBJ1-5,.,TRBV2,ASQTGDSNQPQH